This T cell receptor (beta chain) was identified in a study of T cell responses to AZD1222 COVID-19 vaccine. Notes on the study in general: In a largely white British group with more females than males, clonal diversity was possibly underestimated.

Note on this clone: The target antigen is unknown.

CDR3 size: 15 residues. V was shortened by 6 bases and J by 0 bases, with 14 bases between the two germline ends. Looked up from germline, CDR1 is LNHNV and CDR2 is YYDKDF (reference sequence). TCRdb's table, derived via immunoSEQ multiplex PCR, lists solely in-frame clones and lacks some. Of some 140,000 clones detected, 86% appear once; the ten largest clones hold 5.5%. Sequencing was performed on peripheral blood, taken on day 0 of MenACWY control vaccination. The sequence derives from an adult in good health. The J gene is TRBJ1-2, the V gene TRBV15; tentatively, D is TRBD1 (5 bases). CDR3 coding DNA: TGTGCCACCAGGAAGAGGGGCGGCGCTAACTATGGCTACACCTTC. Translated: CATRKRGGANYGYTF.